The text below deals with one TCR beta chain. The antigen this receptor binds is unknown. Base qualities are missing; no much larger clone stands one base away. These data originate in a study of cytomegalovirus exposure and HLA in healthy donors (dated by TCRdb to about 2017). Broadly, across the study: In an earlier analysis of several hundred of the donors, 276 Gb of sequence data and 90 million to 120 million unique TCR beta sequences from some 170 million T cells were reported. Every repertoire in the discovery cohort had been generated on one and the same sequencing platform. Of the 398 genotyped donors, 65% to 90% were placed in the genetic ancestry cluster associated with self-reported Caucasian donors. Genome-wide SNP genotypes for about 55% of the roughly 670 donors were used in a later genetic analysis, which treated that subset as a discovery cohort. Donor age, sex, ethnicity and CMV serostatus were collected together with the repertoire data. The aim of the study was to test whether cataloging public T cell receptors could identify signatures of past pathogen exposure. Using immunosequencing, the study profiled T cell repertoires from about 610 subjects and related those repertoires to cytomegalovirus serostatus. Several DR-DQ haplotypes were treated as single units for association and clustering because of strong linkage in the cohort. On average, 235,054 unique TCR beta nucleotide sequences were sequenced per donor among 350 to 400 genotyped donors of the cohort, with roughly 18% of those sequences being non-productive. HLA typing covered class I and class II loci at four-digit resolution. Roughly 300 gigabases of sequencing data and approximately 85 million unique TCR sequences were included in an early release covering about 700 HLA-typed donors. A separate validation cohort of over 95 different subjects was used in addition to the approximately 610-subject first cohort. In an earlier analysis of roughly 540 of the donors, high-throughput TCR beta sequencing was used to judge whether each TCR beta V gene segment behaved as functional or pseudogenic. Typing coverage varied by locus: 629-630 donors for A, B, C, DRB1 and DQB1; some 520 for DQA1; over 600 for DPA1; roughly 470 for DPB1. To study patterns of TCR occurrence, a later analysis re-analyzed previously published TCR beta repertoires from just over 650 donors and added high-resolution HLA genotyping. High-throughput TCR immunosequencing, statistical association of individual TCRs with disease status, and machine learning were combined to predict cytomegalovirus infection status. Rather than drawing on any new phenotypic data, the later analysis identified candidate immune exposures from TCR beta sequences and the way those sequences occurred across donors. What the authors observed across the whole study: This cohort had only TCR beta chains sequenced, and the lack of alpha or paired-chain data limited which features could be detected. At a false discovery rate of 0.05, a later analysis linked 16,951 TCR beta sequences to specific HLA alleles. Correlated functional status among segregating V segments might reflect linkage disequilibrium, but an unknown experimental factor could not be ruled out. Because the 87-base-pair reads could not distinguish some IMGT-functional V segments, including TRBV6-2 and TRBV6-3, those segments were excluded. According to the authors, the approach could potentially be generalized to other disease states and immunological phenotypes. The classifier was reported to diagnose cytomegalovirus status with high specificity and sensitivity in both the original cohort and the validation cohort. Three of the identified cytomegalovirus-associated TCR beta chains were confirmed in vitro to be specific for cytomegalovirus antigens. When HLA alleles, especially DR and DQ, strongly co-occurred, attributing TCR associations to individual alleles was difficult. In a later genetic analysis, fewer N-insertions in productive TCRs were reported among donors in an Asian-associated ancestry cluster than the approximately 710-donor mean. While some public TCRs were present in many individuals, most TCR sequences turned up only very rarely across donors. A later genetic analysis associated a missense DCLRE1C variant with V-gene and J-gene trimming of TCR beta chains, and an independent cohort replicated the association. A cluster of highly shared sequence variants was judged likely to be a technical artifact of the sequencing pipeline. An earlier analysis of approximately 570 of the donors showed that most TCR beta V segments appeared in productive rearrangements either about 87% or about 30% of the time, which broadly matched IMGT annotations. Because HLA typing was unavailable for some donors at each locus, only the typed subset was used in association tests. A further reported finding was that TCR beta sequences accurately predicted the HLA-A and HLA-B alleles for most subjects in the first cohort. CMV serostatus was the only immune exposure information available for the cohort. In the study, 150 to 200 TCR beta chains were listed as associated with cytomegalovirus. A later analysis found that TCR association rates varied across HLA loci, with DRB1 alleles showing the most associated TCRs and HLA-C alleles the fewest. A later analysis found that most CMV-associated TCR beta chains appeared HLA-restricted, with HLA associations seemingly driven largely by CMV exposure. Because counts were too low, some 17 rarely observed V segments, including chromosome 9 orphons, were left out of the earlier analysis of a few hundred of the donors. Sequencing depth was assumed to be roughly uniform across donors in the presence/absence analyses, though that assumption may not hold. In a later analysis, HLA-associated TCR beta chains were found to be more clonally expanded and to have lower generation probabilities than equally common non-associated chains. Several of the top co-occurrence clusters appeared to be linked to parvovirus B19, influenza, CMV and Epstein-Barr virus, according to a later analysis.

The library was made by the immunoSEQ multiplex PCR assay. The multiplex PCR relied on a mix of 60 forward primers for TCR Vbeta segments and 13 reverse primers for TCR Jbeta segments. The CDR3 region of rearranged TCR beta genes was amplified from genomic DNA by a multiplex PCR assay. On the Illumina HiSeq System, the amplified TCR beta libraries were sequenced as 87-base-pair reads. For the original study's pipeline: In a later analysis, tens of millions of unique TCR beta chains were counted across the approximately 670 repertoires, and roughly 11 million of these chains were shared by at least two donors. To remove PCR and sequencing errors, raw reads were error-corrected and collapsed into unique sequences using a nearest-neighbor algorithm that merged closely related sequences. V, D and J gene segments were assigned by aligning CDR3 sequences to IMGT reference sequences. For a sequence to be retained, at least a six-nucleotide match to both a V gene segment and a J gene segment was required. A rearrangement counted as productive if the CDR3 had no stop codons and remained in frame with V and J, and every other rearrangement counted as non-productive. CDR3 was defined by IMGT convention, running from the second conserved V-encoded cysteine to the conserved J-encoded phenylalanine. Sequences without an unambiguous match to a single V gene segment were excluded from the earlier analysis of approximately 560 of the donors. In an earlier analysis of several hundred of the donors, V segments were called functional above 56.7% productive rearrangements and were called segregating when the between-donor standard deviation exceeded 5%. To diagnose cytomegalovirus status from the catalog of TCR beta chain sequences, a statistical classification framework was built. In a later analysis, TCR nucleotide sequences were compared against IMGT/GENE-DB human TR gene sequences so that V and J genes could be assigned. A later analysis assigned CDR3 sequences and most-parsimonious VDJ recombination scenarios with the TCRdist pipeline. In a later analysis, each TCR beta chain was defined by its CDR3 amino acid sequence together with its V-gene family, and reads lacking a unique V-gene family were excluded. To address suspected cross-contamination and a sequencing artifact, a later analysis removed a few hundred highly shared, low-generation-probability nucleotide sequences. A later analysis calculated a clonal expansion index for each public chain from normalized within-repertoire ranks of inferred template counts. In a later analysis, generation probabilities were computed with a VDJ recombination model fitted to out-of-frame rearrangements, and the resulting probabilities were checked against IGoR. In a later analysis, hypergeometric tests were used to score TCR-TCR, TCR-HLA and TCR-CMV co-occurrence, with a repertoire-size bias correction applied to TCR pairs. In a later analysis, false discovery rates were estimated by permuting HLA or CMV assignments 20 times. In a later analysis, co-occurring TCRs were grouped using DBSCAN, with TCRdist sequence similarity added in when clustering inside HLA-allele-positive subsets. For co-occurrence clustering, repertoires with fewer than 30,000 or more than 120,000 public chains were excluded, along with about five repertoires with anomalous nucleotide sharing. TCRdb took this table from immuneACCESS and kept in-frame rearrangements with V and J called. Such tables lack part of the clones; where checked against another copy, unresolved V genes explain under half of the gap, and the rest is unexplained. Clone size and the V and J calls come from that table; the DNA yielded D and trimming. This sample has 110,000 to 150,000 clones in its table, and 80% to 85% of those were observed once. The ten largest clones take up roughly 1.2% of the sample.

The CDR3 runs 16 amino acids, cysteine and phenylalanine included. Of the read, only the CDR3 DNA is kept; its 48 bases are in frame from base 1. Deletion took 3 bases off V and 0 bases off J, with a span of 13 bases between the germline ends. CDR1 and CDR2 were assigned from the germline V gene as SGHTA and FQGNSA. The cohort consisted of some 670 healthy bone marrow donors. Cohort members were all nominally healthy when sampled, although unrecorded immune exposures were likely present. The donor was CMV seropositive and was included in the group of around 300 seropositive cohort members. Each donor provided a peripheral blood sample, and peripheral blood mononuclear cells were used for TCR beta sequencing. The Qiagen DNeasy Blood Extraction Kit was used to extract genomic DNA from the blood cell samples.

The sequence was obtained from a male donor in good health and CMV-seropositive. The sequence is built from TRBV7-2 and TRBJ2-3; matching of 6 bases hints at TRBD1 as the D gene. Sequencing used PBMCs. The nucleotide sequence is given as TGTGCCAGCAGCTTTGGTTTGGGGGCCAGCACAGATACGCAGTATTTT. Its protein reads: CASSFGLGASTDTQYF.